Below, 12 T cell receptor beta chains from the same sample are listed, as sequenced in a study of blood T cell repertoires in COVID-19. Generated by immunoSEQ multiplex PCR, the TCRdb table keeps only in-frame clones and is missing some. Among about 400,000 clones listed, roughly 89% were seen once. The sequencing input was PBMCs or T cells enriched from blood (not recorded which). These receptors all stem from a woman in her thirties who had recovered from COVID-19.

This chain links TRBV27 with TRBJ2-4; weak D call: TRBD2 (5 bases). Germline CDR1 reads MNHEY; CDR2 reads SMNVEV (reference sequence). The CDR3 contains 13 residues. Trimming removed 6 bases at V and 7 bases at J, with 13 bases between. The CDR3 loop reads CASSEGSFNIQYF. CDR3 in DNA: TGTGCCAGCAGCGAGGGTTCCTTTAACATTCAGTACTTC.

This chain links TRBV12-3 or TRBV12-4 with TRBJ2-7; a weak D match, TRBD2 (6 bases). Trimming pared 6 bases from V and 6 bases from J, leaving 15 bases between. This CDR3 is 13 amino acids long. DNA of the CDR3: TGTGCCAGCAGCCCCGATGGGAGGCCCGAGCAGTACTTC. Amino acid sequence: CASSPDGRPEQYF.

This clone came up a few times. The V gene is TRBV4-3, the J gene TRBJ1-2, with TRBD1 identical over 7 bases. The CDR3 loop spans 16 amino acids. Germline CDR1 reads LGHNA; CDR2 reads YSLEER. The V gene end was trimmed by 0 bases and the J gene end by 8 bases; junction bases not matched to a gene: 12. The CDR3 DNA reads TGCGCCAGCAGCCAAGATTGGACAGGAGGGGGTGAGGGCTACACCTTC. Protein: CASSQDWTGGGEGYTF.

Written as DNA, the CDR3 is TGTGCCAGCAGTCAGGTAGGACAGCCCCAGCATTTT. It translates to CASSQVGQPQHF. V gene TRBV27 combines with J gene TRBJ1-5; no clear D. The germline gives CDR1 MNHEY, CDR2 SMNVEV (reference sequence). V lost 5 bases and J 7 bases, leaving 9 bases between the germline ends. The CDR3 is 12 amino acids.

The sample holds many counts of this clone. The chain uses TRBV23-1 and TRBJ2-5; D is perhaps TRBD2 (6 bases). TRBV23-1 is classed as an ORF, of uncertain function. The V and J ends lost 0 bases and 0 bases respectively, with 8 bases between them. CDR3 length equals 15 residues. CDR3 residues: CASSQSEGNQETQYF. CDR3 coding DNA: TGCGCCAGCAGTCAATCGGAGGGGAACCAAGAGACCCAGTACTTC.

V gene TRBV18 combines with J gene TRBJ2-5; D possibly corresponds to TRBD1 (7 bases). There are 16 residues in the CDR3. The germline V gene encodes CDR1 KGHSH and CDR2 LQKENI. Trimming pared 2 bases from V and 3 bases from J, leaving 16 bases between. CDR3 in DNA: TGTGCCAGCTCACCAACCTCTCGGGGGACAGAAGAGACCCAGTACTTC. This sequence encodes CASSPTSRGTEETQYF.

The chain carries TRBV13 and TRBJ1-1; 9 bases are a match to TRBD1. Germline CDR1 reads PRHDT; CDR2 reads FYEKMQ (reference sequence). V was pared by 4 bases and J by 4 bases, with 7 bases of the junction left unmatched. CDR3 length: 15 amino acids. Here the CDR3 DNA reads TGTGCCAGCAGCTACGGGGACAGGGTGAGCACTGAAGCTTTCTTT. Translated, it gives CASSYGDRVSTEAFF.

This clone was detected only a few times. The CDR3 coding sequence is TGTGCCAGCAGCCAAGATCTACTAGGGATCACAGATACGCAGTATTTT. Protein: CASSQDLLGITDTQYF. This chain connects TRBV4-2 to TRBJ2-3, with D perhaps TRBD2 (5 bases). Germline assignment: CDR1 LGHNA and CDR2 YNFKEQ. Deletions cut 0 bases from V and 2 bases from J, with 12 bases between. This CDR3 has 16 residues.

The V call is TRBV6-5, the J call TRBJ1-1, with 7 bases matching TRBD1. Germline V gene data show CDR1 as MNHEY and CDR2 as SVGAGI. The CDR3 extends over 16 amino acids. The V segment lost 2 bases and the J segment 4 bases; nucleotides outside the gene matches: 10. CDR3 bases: TGTGCCAGCAGTTACAAACACAACAGGGGAAGCACTGAAGCTTTCTTT. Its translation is CASSYKHNRGSTEAFF.

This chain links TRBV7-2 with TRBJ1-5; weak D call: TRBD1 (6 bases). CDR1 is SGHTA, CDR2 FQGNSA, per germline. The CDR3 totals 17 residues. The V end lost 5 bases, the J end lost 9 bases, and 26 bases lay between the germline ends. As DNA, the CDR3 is TGTGCCAGCAGCCGTTCCTTAGTGACAGGCGCCCCACGGCCCCAGCATTTT. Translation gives CASSRSLVTGAPRPQHF.

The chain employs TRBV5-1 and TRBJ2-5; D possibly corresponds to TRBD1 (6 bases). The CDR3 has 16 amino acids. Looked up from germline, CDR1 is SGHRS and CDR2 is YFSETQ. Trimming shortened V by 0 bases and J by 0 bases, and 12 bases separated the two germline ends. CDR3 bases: TGCGCCAGCAGCTTGGGGACAGAATCTTACCAAGAGACCCAGTACTTC. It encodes CASSLGTESYQETQYF.

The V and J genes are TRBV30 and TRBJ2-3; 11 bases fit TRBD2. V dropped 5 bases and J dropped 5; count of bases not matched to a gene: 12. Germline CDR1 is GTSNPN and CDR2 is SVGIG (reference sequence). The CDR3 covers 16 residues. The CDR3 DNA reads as TGTGCCTGGCATAACCTACTAGCGGGAGAGGGAGATACGCAGTATTTT. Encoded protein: CAWHNLLAGEGDTQYF.